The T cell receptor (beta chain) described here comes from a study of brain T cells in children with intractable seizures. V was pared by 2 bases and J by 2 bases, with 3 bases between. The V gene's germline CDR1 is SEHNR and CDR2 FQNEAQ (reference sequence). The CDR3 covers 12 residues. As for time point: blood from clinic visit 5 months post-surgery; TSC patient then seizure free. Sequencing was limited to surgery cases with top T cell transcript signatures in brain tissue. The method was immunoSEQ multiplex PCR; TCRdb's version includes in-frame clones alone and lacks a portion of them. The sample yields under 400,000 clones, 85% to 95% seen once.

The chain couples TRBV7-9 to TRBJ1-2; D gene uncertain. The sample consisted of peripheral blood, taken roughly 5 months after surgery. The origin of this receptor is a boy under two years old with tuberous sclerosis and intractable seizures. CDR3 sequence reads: CASSLQNYGYTF. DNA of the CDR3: TGTGCCAGCAGCTTACAAAACTATGGCTACACCTTC. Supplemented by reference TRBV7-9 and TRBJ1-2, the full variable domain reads DTGVSQNPRHKITKRGQNVTFRCDPISEHNRLYWYRQTLGQGPEFLTYFQNEAQLEKSRLLSDRFSAERPKGSFSTLEIQRTEQGDSAMYLCASSLQNYGYTFGSGTRLTVV.